A selection of T cell receptor beta chains follows, all from one sample in a study of OX40 agonist ivuxolimab in advanced cancers. Profiled with immunoSEQ multiplex PCR; TCRdb holds only in-frame clones, not every one. The table includes roughly 50,000 clones, roughly 84% detected once. The sample here was CD4+ or CD8+ T cells sorted from blood, taken in a trial of the OX40 agonist ivuxolimab. These receptors were collected from an adult with an advanced solid tumor such as melanoma, head and neck, liver or kidney cancer. Both conserved end residues are part of each CDR3. A D gene is named only where the DNA matches it firmly. Only part of the rows carry a size: once, few, many, or a class if the clone is expanded.

length	D	size	V	J	DNA	CDR3
17	TRBD2	few	TRBV5-8	TRBJ2-3	TGTGCCAGCAGCCGGATTCGGACTAGCGGTGACACAGATACGCAGTATTTT	CASSRIRTSGDTDTQYF
15	TRBD1	-	TRBV25-1	TRBJ2-2	TGTGCCAGCAACGGGGGACAGGGGATAACCGGGGAGCTGTTTTTT	CASNGGQGITGELFF
15	TRBD2	-	TRBV7-7	TRBJ2-3	TGTGCCAGCAGTTCTGGCGGGAGTCTTGCAGATACGCAGTATTTT	CASSSGGSLADTQYF
15	-	-	TRBV19	TRBJ2-1	TGTGCCAGTAGTACATTTAGAGACAGGTACAATGAGCAGTTCTTC	CASSTFRDRYNEQFF
15	-	-	TRBV6-5	TRBJ2-5	TGTGCCAGCAGTTCTCTTTCATCGGGGACCGAGACCCAGTACTTC	CASSSLSSGTETQYF
15	-	-	TRBV28	TRBJ2-5	TGTGCCAGCAGTTTATTCCCAGGGGCCGGAGAGACCCAGTACTTC	CASSLFPGAGETQYF
13	-	-	TRBV6-5	TRBJ2-1	TGTGCCAGCAGTGCGGGACCCTACAATGAGCAGTTCTTC	CASSAGPYNEQFF
15	TRBD1	once	TRBV27	TRBJ1-2	TGTGCCAGCAGTTCACACCGACAGGGAGAGAATGGCTACACCTTC	CASSSHRQGENGYTF
15	-	-	TRBV7-8	TRBJ2-5	TGTGCCAGCAGTCGGGCGTTCGGGGAGTGGGAGACCCAGTACTTC	CASSRAFGEWETQYF
16	-	-	TRBV5-1	TRBJ1-2	TGCGCCAGCAGCTTGGGTTTCGGAGAGGGGAACTATGGCTACACCTTC	CASSLGFGEGNYGYTF
14	-	-	TRBV9	TRBJ1-1	TGTGCCAGCAGCCCCCAAGGAAGGGTAGGTGAAGCTTTCTTT	CASSPQGRVGEAFF
16	TRBD1	-	TRBV6-6	TRBJ1-5	TGTGCCAGTTTTACAGGGGGCGGCCATAGCAATCAGCCCCAGCATTTT	CASFTGGGHSNQPQHF
15	-	-	TRBV5-5	TRBJ1-2	TGTGCCAGCAGCTTGGGTCTAGGTCCAGACTATGGCTACACCTTC	CASSLGLGPDYGYTF
15	-	-	TRBV7-2	TRBJ1-5	TGTGCCAGCAGCCTAAGGGGCAGGGCGGATCAGCCCCAGCATTTT	CASSLRGRADQPQHF
14	-	-	TRBV4-1	TRBJ1-2	TGCGCCAGCAGCCAAACTGAGGGGACTTGGGGCTACACCTTC	CASSQTEGTWGYTF
13	-	once	TRBV5-5	TRBJ1-1	TGTGCCAGCAGCTTAGGGGCTCCCACTGAAGCTTTCTTT	CASSLGAPTEAFF
15	-	-	TRBV5-1	TRBJ1-5	TGCGCCAGCAGCTTGGAAAACAGTTTAAATCAGCCCCAGCATTTT	CASSLENSLNQPQHF
14	-	-	TRBV30	TRBJ1-2	TGTGCCTGGCAGTTCGGCAGGGGTAACTATGGCTACACCTTC	CAWQFGRGNYGYTF
15	-	-	TRBV28	TRBJ1-3	TGTGCCAGCCGAGAGCTACAGGGCGGACGAAACACCATATATTTT	CASRELQGGRNTIYF
10	-	-	TRBV6-5	TRBJ2-7	TGTGCCAGCGGTACAGGGGAGCAGTACTTC	CASGTGEQYF
15	TRBD2	-	TRBV28	TRBJ2-5	TGTGCCAGCAGTGGACTAGCGGCCTACCAAGAGACCCAGTACTTC	CASSGLAAYQETQYF
15	-	-	TRBV1	TRBJ2-5	TGCACCAGCAGCCAAGAGCGGGGGGCTCAAGAGACCCAGTACTTC	CTSSQERGAQETQYF
15	-	-	TRBV5-5	TRBJ1-5	TGTGCCAGCAGCCCCCGGGACACTTATAATCAGCCCCAGCATTTT	CASSPRDTYNQPQHF
14	-	-	TRBV7-2	TRBJ2-7	TGTGCCAGCAGCTTAGCCACAGCACAGGGCGAGCAGTACTTC	CASSLATAQGEQYF
14	-	few	TRBV7-9	TRBJ1-2	TGTGCCAGCAGCTTCGGGACTGACGGCTATGGCTACACCTTC	CASSFGTDGYGYTF
16	TRBD2	-	TRBV28	TRBJ2-3	TGTGCCAGCAGTTTCTTCCTAGCGGATAGCACAGATACGCAGTATTTT	CASSFFLADSTDTQYF
9	-	-	TRBV20-1	TRBJ1-2	TGCAGTGCTGGCTATGGCTACACCTTC	CSAGYGYTF
15	TRBD2	-	TRBV19	TRBJ2-2	TGTGCCAGTAGTTTAAGAACTAGCGTGACCGGGGAGCTGTTTTTT	CASSLRTSVTGELFF
15	TRBD1	-	TRBV5-1	TRBJ2-1	TGCGCCAGCAGCTTGACAGGGGGCGCATGGGATGAGCAGTTCTTC	CASSLTGGAWDEQFF
12	-	-	TRBV5-1	TRBJ2-5	TGCGCCAGCAGCTTGGTTGGGGAGACCCAGTACTTC	CASSLVGETQYF
14	-	few	TRBV2	TRBJ2-2	TGTGCCAGCAGCCGCCCAGCAGGCACCGGGGAGCTGTTTTTT	CASSRPAGTGELFF
16	TRBD2	-	TRBV7-2	TRBJ2-2	TGTGCCAGCAGCTCGACTAGCGGGAAGAACACCGGGGAGCTGTTTTTT	CASSSTSGKNTGELFF
16	TRBD1	-	TRBV2	TRBJ2-5	TGTGCCAGCAGTTCAGGGACAGGGAATATCGGCGAGACCCAGTACTTC	CASSSGTGNIGETQYF
16	-	-	TRBV10-3	TRBJ1-3	TGTGCCATCAGTGATACGGGCCAGGGGTTTGGAAACACCATATATTTT	CAISDTGQGFGNTIYF
12	-	-	TRBV6-5	TRBJ2-7	TGTGCCAGCAGGACAGACGTCGGCGAGCAGTACTTC	CASRTDVGEQYF
13	TRBD1	-	TRBV5-5	TRBJ2-4	TGTGCCAGCAGCGGGACAGACAAAAACATTCAGTACTTC	CASSGTDKNIQYF
19	TRBD1	-	TRBV4-2	TRBJ2-3	TGTGCCAGCAGCCAAGAAGGGACAGGGAGAGTCCGGAGGGAAGATACGCAGTATTTT	CASSQEGTGRVRREDTQYF
13	-	-	TRBV19	TRBJ2-3	TGTGCCAGTAGAGGAGGAAGGGCAGATACGCAGTATTTT	CASRGGRADTQYF
16	-	-	TRBV7-8	TRBJ1-5	TGTGCCAGCAGCCCCAACGGGATTAATAGCAATCAGCCCCAGCATTTT	CASSPNGINSNQPQHF
14	-	once	TRBV6-1	TRBJ2-5	TGTGCCAGCAGTGACAGGAGGGTACGGGAGACCCAGTACTTC	CASSDRRVRETQYF
13	-	-	TRBV2	TRBJ2-5	TGTGCCAGCAACCGACGGACGCAAGAGACCCAGTACTTC	CASNRRTQETQYF
14	TRBD1	-	TRBV5-1	TRBJ1-1	TGCGCCAGCAGCATGGGACAGGGGAGTACTGAAGCTTTCTTT	CASSMGQGSTEAFF
15	-	-	TRBV18	TRBJ1-1	TGTGCCAGCTCACCAGCGGGTGGTTGGGACACTGAAGCTTTCTTT	CASSPAGGWDTEAFF
15	TRBD1	-	TRBV18	TRBJ2-7	TGTGCCAGCTCACGGACGACAGGGTCCTCCTACGAGCAGTACTTC	CASSRTTGSSYEQYF
14	-	-	TRBV18	TRBJ2-7	TGTGCCAGCTCACGGACCCCCACCCAGGACGAGCAGTACTTC	CASSRTPTQDEQYF
16	-	-	TRBV5-1	TRBJ2-1	TGCGCCAGCAGCCCATACGGACAGATCTCCTACAATGAGCAGTTCTTC	CASSPYGQISYNEQFF